This T cell receptor (beta chain) was documented in a study of T cell responses to AZD1222 COVID-19 vaccine. As for the study in general: Pooled in the analysis were second doses at about 4 or about 12 weeks. Study-level findings and limits: The donor cohort was predominantly white British with a female majority, and clonal diversity may have been underestimated. Dominant at 160-218 and 743-854, vaccine-associated CD4 TCRs also spanned spike. Among spike-specific TCRs, nearly half reportedly target unmutated variant regions.

V lost 5 bases, J lost 8 bases, and 4 bases stayed unmatched. The CDR3 loop spans 13 amino acids. Looked up from germline, CDR1 is SGHTA and CDR2 is FQGNSA. Clones were sequenced by immunoSEQ multiplex PCR, and TCRdb holds only the in-frame ones, with some missing. The sample includes roughly 76,000 clones, about nine tenths of them seen just once. Notes on this clone: Its matching antigen is unknown.

The V call is TRBV7-2, the J call TRBJ1-4; the match to TRBD1 covers 8 bases. The specimen was peripheral blood, collected on day 0 of AZD1222 vaccination. This TCR derives from an adult in good health. In nucleotides, the CDR3 is TGTGCCAGCAGCCTCAGGGGGCAGGAAAAACTGTTTTTT. This translates into CASSLRGQEKLFF.